The source of this T cell receptor (beta chain) is a study of response to subunit inactivated influenza vaccine. Germline V gives CDR1 DFQATT, CDR2 SNEGSKA (reference sequence). The CDR3 covers 14 residues. The V gene lost 6 bases and the J gene lost 5 bases, with 19 bases spanning the gap. TCRdb re-called the RT-PCR reads with MiXCR, one entry per CDR3 protein. The sample contains about 650,000 distinct CDR3 sequences, approximately 14% of which appear only once. The study, taken as a whole, reports: A suggestion made by the authors is that each seasonal influenza vaccination recruits few new T cells.

This clonotype was counted a few times. Its specificity is unknown. This clonotype was obtained from a man between 45 and 60 years old who received an inactivated influenza vaccine. The gene calls are TRBV20-1 and TRBJ2-5; D perhaps matches TRBD2 (6 bases). The sample was PBMCs from blood, taken less than 15 days before vaccination. CDR3 DNA: TGCAGTGCCAAACACGGAGGGGTCAGGGAGACCCAGTACTTC. Translated: CSAKHGGVRETQYF.